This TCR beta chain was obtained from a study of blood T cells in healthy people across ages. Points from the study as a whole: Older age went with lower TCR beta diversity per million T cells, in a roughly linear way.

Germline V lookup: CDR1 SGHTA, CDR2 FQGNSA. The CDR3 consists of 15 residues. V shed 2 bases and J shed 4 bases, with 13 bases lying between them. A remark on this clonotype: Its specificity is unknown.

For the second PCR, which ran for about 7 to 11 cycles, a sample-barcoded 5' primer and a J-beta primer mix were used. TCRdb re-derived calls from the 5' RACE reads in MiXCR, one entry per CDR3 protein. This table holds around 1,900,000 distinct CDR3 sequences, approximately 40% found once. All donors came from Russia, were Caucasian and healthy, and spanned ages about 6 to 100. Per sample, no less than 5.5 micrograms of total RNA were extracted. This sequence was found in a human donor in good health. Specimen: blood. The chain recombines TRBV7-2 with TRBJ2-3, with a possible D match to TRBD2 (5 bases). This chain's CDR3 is CASSLCKADSDTQYF. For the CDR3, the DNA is TGTGCCAGCAGCTTATGTAAGGCGGACTCAGATACGCAGTATTTT.